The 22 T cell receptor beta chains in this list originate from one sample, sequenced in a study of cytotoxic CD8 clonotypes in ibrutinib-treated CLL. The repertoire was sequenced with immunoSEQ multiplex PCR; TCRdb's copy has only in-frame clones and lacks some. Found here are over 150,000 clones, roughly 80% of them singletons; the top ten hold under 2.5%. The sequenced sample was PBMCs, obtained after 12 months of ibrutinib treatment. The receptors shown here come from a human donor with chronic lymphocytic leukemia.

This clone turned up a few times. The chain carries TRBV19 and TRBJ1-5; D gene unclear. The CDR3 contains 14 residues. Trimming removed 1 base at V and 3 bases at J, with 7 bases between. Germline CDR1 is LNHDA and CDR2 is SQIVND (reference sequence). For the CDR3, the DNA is TGTGCCAGTAGTATAGGATCCACCAATCAGCCCCAGCATTTT. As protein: CASSIGSTNQPQHF.

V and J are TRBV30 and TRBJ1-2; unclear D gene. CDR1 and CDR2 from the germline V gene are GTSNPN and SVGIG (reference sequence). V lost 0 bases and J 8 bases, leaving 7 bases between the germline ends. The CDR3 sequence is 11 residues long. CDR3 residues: CAWSVRWGYTF. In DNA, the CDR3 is TGTGCCTGGAGTGTACGCTGGGGCTACACCTTC.

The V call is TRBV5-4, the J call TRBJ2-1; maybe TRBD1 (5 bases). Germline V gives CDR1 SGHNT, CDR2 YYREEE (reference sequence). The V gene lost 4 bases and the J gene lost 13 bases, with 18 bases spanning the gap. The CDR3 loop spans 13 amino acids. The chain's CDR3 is CASSVLPTEGQFF. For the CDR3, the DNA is TGTGCCAGCAGCGTACTTCCGACAGAAGGACAGTTCTTC.

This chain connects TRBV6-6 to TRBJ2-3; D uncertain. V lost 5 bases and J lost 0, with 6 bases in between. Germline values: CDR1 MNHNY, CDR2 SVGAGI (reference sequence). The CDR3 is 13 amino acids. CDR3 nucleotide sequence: TGTGCCAGCAGTCTACTTAGCACAGATACGCAGTATTTT. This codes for CASSLLSTDTQYF.

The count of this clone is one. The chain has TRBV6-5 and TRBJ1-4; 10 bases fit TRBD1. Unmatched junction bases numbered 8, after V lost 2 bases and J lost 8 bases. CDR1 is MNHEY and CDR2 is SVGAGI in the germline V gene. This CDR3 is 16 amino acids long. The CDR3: CASSYAGTGVGEKLFF. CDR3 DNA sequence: TGTGCCAGCAGTTACGCGGGGACAGGGGTAGGCGAAAAACTGTTTTTT.

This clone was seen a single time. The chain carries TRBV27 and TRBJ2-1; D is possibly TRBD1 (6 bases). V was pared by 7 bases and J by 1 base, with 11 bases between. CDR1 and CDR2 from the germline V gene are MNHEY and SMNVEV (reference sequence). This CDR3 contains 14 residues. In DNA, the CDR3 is TGTGCCAGCAAAGGCACAGGGTCCTACAATGAGCAGTTCTTC. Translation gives CASKGTGSYNEQFF.

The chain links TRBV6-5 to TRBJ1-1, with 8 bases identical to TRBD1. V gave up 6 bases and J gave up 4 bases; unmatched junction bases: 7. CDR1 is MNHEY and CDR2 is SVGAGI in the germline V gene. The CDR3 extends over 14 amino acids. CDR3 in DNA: TGTGCCAGCAGCTCGGGACAGGAGGGCACTGAAGCTTTCTTT. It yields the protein CASSSGQEGTEAFF.

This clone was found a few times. CDR3 sequence: CASSVTGTGTNTIYF. As DNA, the CDR3 is TGCGCCAGCAGCGTAACCGGGACAGGGACGAACACCATATATTTT. This chain connects TRBV5-1 to TRBJ1-3, with 9 bases aligning to TRBD1. Germline CDR1 and CDR2: SGHRS and YFSETQ. The CDR3 runs to 15 residues. V shed 4 bases, J shed 7 bases, and the junction held 9 bases outside the gene matches.

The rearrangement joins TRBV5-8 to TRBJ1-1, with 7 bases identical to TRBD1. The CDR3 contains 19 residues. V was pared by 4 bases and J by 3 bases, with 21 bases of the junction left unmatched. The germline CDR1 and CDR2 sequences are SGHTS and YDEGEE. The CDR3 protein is CASSPTLSILGQRDTEAFF. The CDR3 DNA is TGTGCCAGCAGCCCTACATTATCTATTTTGGGACAGCGAGACACTGAAGCTTTCTTT.

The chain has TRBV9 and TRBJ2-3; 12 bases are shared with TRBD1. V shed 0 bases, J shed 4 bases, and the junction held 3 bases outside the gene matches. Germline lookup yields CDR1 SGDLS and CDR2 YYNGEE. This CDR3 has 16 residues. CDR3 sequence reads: CASSVGGTGGSDTQYF. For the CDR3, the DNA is TGTGCCAGCAGCGTAGGCGGGACAGGGGGCTCAGATACGCAGTATTTT.

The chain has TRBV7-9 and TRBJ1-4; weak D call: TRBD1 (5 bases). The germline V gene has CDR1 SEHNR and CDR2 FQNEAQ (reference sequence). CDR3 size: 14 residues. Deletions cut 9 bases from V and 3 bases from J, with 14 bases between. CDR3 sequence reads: CASSISGSNEKLFF. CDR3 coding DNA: TGTGCCAGTTCGATTTCAGGGTCTAATGAAAAACTGTTTTTT. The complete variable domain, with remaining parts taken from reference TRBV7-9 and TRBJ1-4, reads DTGVSQNPRHKITKRGQNVTFRCDPISEHNRLYWYRQTLGQGPEFLTYFQNEAQLEKSRLLSDRFSAERPKGSFSTLEIQRTEQGDSAMYLCASSISGSNEKLFFGSGTQLSVL.

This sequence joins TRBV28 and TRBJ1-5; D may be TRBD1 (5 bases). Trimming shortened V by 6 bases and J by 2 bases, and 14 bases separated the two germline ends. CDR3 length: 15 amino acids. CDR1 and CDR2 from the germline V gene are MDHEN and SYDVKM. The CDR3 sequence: CASSFGGEGNQPQHF. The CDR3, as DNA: TGTGCCAGCAGCTTCGGAGGGGAAGGCAATCAGCCCCAGCATTTT.

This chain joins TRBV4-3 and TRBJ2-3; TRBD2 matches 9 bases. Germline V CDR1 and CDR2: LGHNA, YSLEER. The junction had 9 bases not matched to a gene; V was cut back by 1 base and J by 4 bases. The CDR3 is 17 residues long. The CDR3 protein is CASSQAPFSGRADTQYF. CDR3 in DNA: TGCGCCAGCAGCCAAGCCCCCTTTAGCGGGAGAGCAGATACGCAGTATTTT.

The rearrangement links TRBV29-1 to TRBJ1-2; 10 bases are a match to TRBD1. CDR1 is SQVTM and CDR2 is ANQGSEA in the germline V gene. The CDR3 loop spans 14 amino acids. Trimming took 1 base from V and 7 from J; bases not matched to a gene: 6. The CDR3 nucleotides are TGCAGCGTTGAAGCGAGGGGGGACAGGGGTGGCTACACCTTC. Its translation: CSVEARGDRGGYTF.

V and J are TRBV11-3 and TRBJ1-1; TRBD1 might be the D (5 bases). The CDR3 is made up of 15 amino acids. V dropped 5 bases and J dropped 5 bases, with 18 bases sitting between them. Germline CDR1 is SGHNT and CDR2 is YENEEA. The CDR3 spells CASSRTTGKRTEAFF. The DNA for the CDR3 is TGTGCCAGCAGCCGGACCACAGGAAAAAGGACTGAAGCTTTCTTT.

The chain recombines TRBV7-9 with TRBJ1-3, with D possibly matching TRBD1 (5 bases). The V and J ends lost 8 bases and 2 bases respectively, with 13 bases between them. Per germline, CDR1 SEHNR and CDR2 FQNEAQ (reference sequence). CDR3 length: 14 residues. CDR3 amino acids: CASSELGAGNTIYF. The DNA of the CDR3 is TGTGCCAGCTCCGAATTGGGGGCTGGAAACACCATATATTTT.

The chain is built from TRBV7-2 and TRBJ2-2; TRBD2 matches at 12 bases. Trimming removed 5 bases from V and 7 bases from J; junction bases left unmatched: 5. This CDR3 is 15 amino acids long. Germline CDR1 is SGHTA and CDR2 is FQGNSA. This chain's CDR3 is CASSRTSGKGGELFF. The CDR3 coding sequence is TGTGCCAGCAGCCGGACTAGCGGGAAAGGCGGGGAGCTGTTTTTT.

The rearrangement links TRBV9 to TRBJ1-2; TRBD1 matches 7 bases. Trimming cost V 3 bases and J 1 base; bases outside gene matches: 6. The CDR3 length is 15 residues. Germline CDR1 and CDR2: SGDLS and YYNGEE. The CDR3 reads CASSDRQGGNYGYTF. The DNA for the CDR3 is TGTGCCAGCAGCGATCGACAGGGCGGTAACTATGGCTACACCTTC.

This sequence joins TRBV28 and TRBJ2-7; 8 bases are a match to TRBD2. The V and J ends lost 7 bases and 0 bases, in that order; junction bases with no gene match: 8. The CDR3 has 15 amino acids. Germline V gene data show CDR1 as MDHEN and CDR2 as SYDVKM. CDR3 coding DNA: TGTGCCAGCACGGCCATAAGCGGGAGCTCCTACGAGCAGTACTTC. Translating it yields CASTAISGSSYEQYF.

DNA for the CDR3: TGTGCCAGCAGCATTAGCAGGGCAGATACGCAGTATTTT. It translates to CASSISRADTQYF. The chain combines TRBV11-1 with TRBJ2-3; possibly TRBD1 for D (5 bases). Germline values: CDR1 SGHAT, CDR2 FQDESV (reference sequence). V lost 5 bases to trimming and J lost 4 bases, with 10 bases between them. CDR3 size: 13 residues.

Here the CDR3 reads CASSSPGGRQGYGYTF. The CDR3 nucleotides read TGTGCCAGCAGCTCTCCTGGGGGTCGACAGGGATATGGCTACACCTTC. The gene calls are TRBV5-4 and TRBJ1-2, with 7 positions matching TRBD1. Germline V gives CDR1 SGHNT, CDR2 YYREEE (reference sequence). The trim removed 3 bases at V and 5 bases at J, leaving 13 bases unmatched. The CDR3 runs 16 residues. The full variable domain, with the rest looked up from reference TRBV5-4 and TRBJ1-2, is ETGVTQSPTHLIKTRGQQVTLRCSSQSGHNTVSWYQQALGQGPQFIFQYYREEENGRGNFPPRFSGLQFPNYSSELNVNALELDDSALYLCASSSPGGRQGYGYTFGSGTRLTVV.

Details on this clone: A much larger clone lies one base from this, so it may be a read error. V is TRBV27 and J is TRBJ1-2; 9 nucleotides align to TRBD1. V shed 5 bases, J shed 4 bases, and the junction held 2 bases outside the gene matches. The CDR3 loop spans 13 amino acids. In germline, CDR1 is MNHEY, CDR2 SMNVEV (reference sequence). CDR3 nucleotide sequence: TGTGCCAGCAGTCAGACAGGGGGCTATGGCTACACCTTC. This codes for CASSQTGGYGYTF.